These 31 T cell receptor beta chains came from one sample sequenced in a study of blood T cell repertoires in COVID-19. Repertoires were generated with immunoSEQ multiplex PCR, while TCRdb's copy carries only in-frame clones and drops some. This repertoire shows a few hundred thousand clones, 80% to 90% found once; its top ten account for about 4.8%. What was sequenced was peripheral blood. The receptors originated from a middle-aged man with acute or convalescent COVID-19.

The chain links TRBV7-2 to TRBJ1-2; a possible D gene is TRBD1 (6 bases). The length of the CDR3 is 16 residues. V lost 1 base and J 0 bases, leaving 12 bases between the germline ends. Germline V gene data show CDR1 as SGHTA and CDR2 as FQGNSA. For the CDR3, the DNA is TGTGCCAGCAGCTTAGTCGGGCAGGGGTCTAACTATGGCTACACCTTC. It translates to CASSLVGQGSNYGYTF.

The chain joins TRBV19 to TRBJ1-2, with TRBD1 matching over 7 bases. The germline CDR1 and CDR2 sequences are LNHDA and SQIVND (reference sequence). Trimming cost V 6 bases and J 8 bases; bases outside gene matches: 15. The CDR3 runs 15 residues. CDR3 in DNA: TGTGCCAGTAGAGTGACGGGACAGAAGGGTTACGGCTACACCTTC. Translation gives CASRVTGQKGYGYTF.

V and J are TRBV7-2 and TRBJ2-7; D not certain. The CDR3 spans 14 residues. Trimming pared 2 bases from V and 0 bases from J, leaving 8 bases between. Germline CDR1 is SGHTA and CDR2 is FQGNSA. In DNA, the CDR3 is TGTGCCAGCAGCTTACAGGTGAGCTCCTACGAGCAGTACTTC. It codes for CASSLQVSSYEQYF.

The rearrangement links TRBV4-1 to TRBJ1-6; possible D gene TRBD1, 6 bases. CDR3 length equals 17 residues. The V gene lost 5 bases and the J gene lost 0 bases, with 14 bases spanning the gap. Germline CDR1 is MGHRA and CDR2 is YSYEKL. CDR3 in amino acids: CASSRGGDSSYNSPLHF. The CDR3 DNA reads as TGCGCCAGCAGCAGGGGGGGAGACTCCTCCTATAATTCACCCCTCCACTTT.

V usage is TRBV18 and J usage is TRBJ2-7; perhaps TRBD2 as D (5 bases). Germline V gene lookup returns CDR1 KGHSH and CDR2 LQKENI. This CDR3 comprises 12 residues. Trimming cost V 3 bases and J 3 bases, with 6 bases left between them. The CDR3 bases are TGTGCCAGCTCACCGGACTTCTACGAGCAGTACTTC. Its protein is CASSPDFYEQYF.

The V and J genes are TRBV4-1 and TRBJ2-3; 9 bases align to TRBD1. Germline V gene data show CDR1 as MGHRA and CDR2 as YSYEKL. V was pared by 1 base and J by 2 bases, with 7 bases of the junction left unmatched. The CDR3 is made up of 17 amino acids. This CDR3 reads CASSQAGTGILTDTQYF. The CDR3 nucleotides are TGCGCCAGCAGCCAAGCCGGGACAGGGATTCTCACAGATACGCAGTATTTT.

This clone was counted once. V usage is TRBV11-2 and J usage is TRBJ2-7; 11 positions match TRBD1. This CDR3 has 15 residues. V shed 3 bases, J shed 5 bases, and the junction held 6 bases outside the gene matches. CDR1 and CDR2 from the germline V gene are SGHAT and FQNNGV. CDR3 nucleotide sequence: TGTGCCAGCAGCTTGAGGACAGGGGGCATCAACGAGCAGTACTTC. It yields the protein CASSLRTGGINEQYF. Full variable domain (outside the CDR3, taken from reference TRBV11-2 and TRBJ2-7): EAGVAQSPRYKIIEKRQSVAFWCNPISGHATLYWYQQILGQGPKLLIQFQNNGVVDDSQLPKDRFSAERLKGVDSTLKIQPAKLEDSAVYLCASSLRTGGINEQYFGPGTRLTVT.

This chain joins TRBV2 and TRBJ2-7; tentative D call: TRBD1 (6 bases). The V end was cut by 1 base, the J end by 11 bases, with 12 bases between. In germline, CDR1 is SNHLY, CDR2 FYNNEI. The CDR3 totals 12 residues. The CDR3 sequence: CASSEGTQGKYF. DNA for the CDR3: TGTGCCAGCAGTGAAGGAACCCAGGGGAAGTACTTC.

This rearrangement joins TRBV7-2 to TRBJ1-5; TRBD1 might be the D (6 bases). CDR3 length: 15 amino acids. CDR1 and CDR2 from the germline V gene are SGHTA and FQGNSA. Trimming took 4 bases from V and 1 from J, leaving 11 bases between them. The CDR3 reads CASSSDRRSNQPQHF. CDR3 coding DNA: TGTGCCAGCAGCTCTGACAGGAGGAGCAATCAGCCCCAGCATTTT.

The chain joins TRBV15 to TRBJ1-5; tentatively, D is TRBD1 (6 bases). In germline, CDR1 is LNHNV, CDR2 YYDKDF (reference sequence). This CDR3 comprises 17 residues. V was shortened by 1 base and J by 8 bases, with 21 bases between the two germline ends. The chain's CDR3 is CATSRGLGGRETKPQHF. CDR3 nucleotide sequence: TGTGCCACCAGCAGAGGGTTGGGGGGGCGCGAAACGAAGCCCCAGCATTTT.

This chain uses TRBV9 with TRBJ1-3; TRBD1 matches at 9 bases. V shed 3 bases, J shed 3 bases, and the junction held 13 bases outside the gene matches. The germline V gene has CDR1 SGDLS and CDR2 YYNGEE. The CDR3 contains 18 residues. The CDR3 loop is CASSGTAGTGTGGNTIYF. The DNA of the CDR3 is TGTGCCAGCAGCGGGACCGCCGGGACAGGGACGGGTGGAAACACCATATATTTT.

J is TRBJ2-7 and V is TRBV29-1; a weak D match, TRBD2 (5 bases). Trimming pared 4 bases from V and 6 bases from J, leaving 16 bases between. Germline assignment: CDR1 SQVTM and CDR2 ANQGSEA. This CDR3 is built from 13 residues. The CDR3 region is CSVGDGSPIEQYF. The CDR3 region has the DNA TGCAGCGTTGGAGATGGGAGCCCGATCGAGCAGTACTTC.

The rearrangement uses TRBV11-2 and TRBJ2-1, with TRBD2 matching 11 bases. Germline lookup yields CDR1 SGHAT and CDR2 FQNNGV. The junction had 10 bases not matched to a gene; V was cut back by 3 bases and J by 9 bases. This CDR3 spans 16 amino acids. This chain's CDR3 is CASSLGSSGGLSEQFF. The CDR3 coding sequence is TGTGCCAGCAGCTTGGGCTCTAGCGGGGGGTTAAGTGAGCAGTTCTTC.

This clone was picked up one time. The chain is built from TRBV20-1 and TRBJ2-3; 11 bases align to TRBD2. V trimming: 3 bases; J trimming: 3 bases; junction bases outside the gene matches: 5. Germline V gene sequence: CDR1 DFQATT, CDR2 SNEGSKA (reference sequence). The CDR3 has 15 amino acids. CDR3 in DNA: TGCAGTGCTAGTCAGGCTAGCGGGGGGACAGATACGCAGTATTTT. This translates into CSASQASGGTDTQYF.

The V gene is TRBV7-6, the J gene TRBJ1-2; 8 nucleotides match TRBD1. The V and J ends lost 1 base and 8 bases, in that order; junction bases with no gene match: 12. Germline V CDR1 and CDR2: SGHVS, FNYEAQ. The CDR3 loop spans 16 amino acids. CDR3 nucleotide sequence: TGTGCCAGCAGCTTAGGGACCGGGACAGGTCAGGGCGGCTACACCTTC. Residues: CASSLGTGTGQGGYTF.

The chain carries TRBV5-1 and TRBJ1-6; the match to TRBD1 covers 8 bases. The CDR3 length is 16 residues. J gave up 4 bases and V 6 bases, and 9 bases lay outside the gene matches. CDR1 and CDR2 (germline): SGHRS, YFSETQ. The CDR3: CASNPGGIGYNSPLHF. CDR3 coding DNA: TGCGCCAGCAACCCAGGGGGCATCGGATATAATTCACCCCTCCACTTT.

V and J are TRBV6-5 and TRBJ1-1, with 8 bases lining up with TRBD1. With 1 base clipped from V and 0 bases from J, the junction kept 4 bases outside the gene matches. The germline gives CDR1 MNHEY, CDR2 SVGAGI. This CDR3 has 16 residues. CDR3 coding DNA: TGTGCCAGCAGTTACTGGAGGACAGGGATGAACACTGAAGCTTTCTTT. As protein: CASSYWRTGMNTEAFF.

This clone was seen a handful of times. The gene calls are TRBV19 and TRBJ1-5, with 7 bases aligning to TRBD1. Looked up from germline, CDR1 is LNHDA and CDR2 is SQIVND (reference sequence). V dropped 3 bases and J dropped 3; count of bases not matched to a gene: 11. The CDR3 length is 17 residues. The CDR3 here is CASSIPSGQKYNQPQHF. The CDR3 DNA is TGTGCCAGTAGTATCCCTTCGGGACAGAAATACAATCAGCCCCAGCATTTT.

This chain joins TRBV2 and TRBJ1-4; no firm D call. Trimming took 6 bases from V and 2 from J, leaving 10 bases between them. The germline V gene has CDR1 SNHLY and CDR2 FYNNEI. The CDR3 consists of 14 residues. The CDR3 DNA is TGTGCCAGCAGAGGAGAAAGGACTAATGAAAAACTGTTTTTT. It encodes CASRGERTNEKLFF.

The DNA for the CDR3 is TGTGCCAGCAGTCCTAGGGGGCGAGAAGCGGCTTTCTTT. It translates to CASSPRGREAAFF. The chain carries TRBV7-9 and TRBJ1-1; 7 bases are a match to TRBD1. Losses at the gene ends were 6 bases for V and 11 bases for J; bases not matched to a gene: 12. Germline loops: CDR1 SEHNR, CDR2 FQNEAQ (reference sequence). This CDR3 has 13 residues.

This clone was detected only once. The rearrangement joins TRBV3-1 (or the pseudogene TRBV3-2) to TRBJ1-3; maybe TRBD1 (6 bases). The CDR3 covers 14 residues. V lost 4 bases and J lost 2, with 9 bases in between. Germline CDR1 is LGHDT and CDR2 is YNNKEL (reference sequence). In DNA form, the CDR3 reads TGTGCCAGCAGCCGCGGGGGGCCTGGAAACACCATATATTTT. Its translation is CASSRGGPGNTIYF.

This sequence joins TRBV29-1 and TRBJ1-1; 9 bases are shared with TRBD1. The V gene's germline CDR1 is SQVTM and CDR2 ANQGSEA. This CDR3 spans 12 amino acids. J gave up 5 bases and V 7 bases, and 5 bases lay outside the gene matches. In DNA form, the CDR3 reads TGCAGCGCCGACAGGGGGACAACTGAAGCTTTCTTT. Residues: CSADRGTTEAFF.

The chain is built from TRBV6-5 and TRBJ1-6, with D possibly TRBD1 on 6 matching bases. Looked up from germline, CDR1 is MNHEY and CDR2 is SVGAGI. With 4 bases removed from V and 9 bases from J, the gap between germline ends came to 19 bases. This CDR3 contains 16 residues. CDR3 residues: CASSSTGSNRGSPLHF. The CDR3 DNA follows: TGTGCCAGCAGTTCCACAGGGTCTAATAGAGGTTCACCCCTCCACTTT.

The rearrangement joins TRBV24-1 to TRBJ1-1; D is possibly TRBD1 (6 bases). In germline, CDR1 is KGHDR, CDR2 SFDVKD. The V and J ends lost 7 bases and 11 bases respectively, with 16 bases between them. CDR3 size: 12 residues. The CDR3 reads CATREDSGKAFF. CDR3 coding DNA: TGTGCCACCAGGGAGGACAGTGGCAAGGCTTTCTTT.

The chain links TRBV6-5 to TRBJ1-5, with D hard to call. CDR1 is MNHEY, CDR2 SVGAGI, per germline. V lost 6 bases to trimming and J lost 3 bases, with 9 bases between them. This CDR3 spans 13 amino acids. The CDR3 DNA reads TGTGCCAGCAGCCGGACTCTCAATCAGCCCCAGCATTTT. Protein product: CASSRTLNQPQHF.

V gene TRBV6-2 or TRBV6-3 combines with J gene TRBJ2-1, with TRBD2 matching 11 bases. This CDR3 is 12 amino acids long. Trimming removed 4 bases from V and 13 bases from J; junction bases left unmatched: 3. Germline V lookup: CDR1 MNHEY, CDR2 SVGEGT. The CDR3 region has the DNA TGTGCCAGCAGTTGGGGACTAGCGGCCCAGTTCTTC. This encodes CASSWGLAAQFF.

The V call is TRBV5-1, the J call TRBJ2-5, with a weak D call TRBD1 (6 bases). This CDR3 has 15 residues. V lost 4 bases to trimming and J lost 1 base, with 14 bases between them. The germline V gene has CDR1 SGHRS and CDR2 YFSETQ. Written as DNA, the CDR3 is TGCGCCAGCAGCCTGGAATACAGGGCCCAAGAGACCCAGTACTTC. Its translation: CASSLEYRAQETQYF. The full variable domain, completed using reference TRBV5-1 and TRBJ2-5, is KAGVTQTPRYLIKTRGQQVTLSCSPISGHRSVSWYQQTPGQGLQFLFEYFSETQRNKGNFPGRFSGRQFSNSRSEMNVSTLELGDSALYLCASSLEYRAQETQYFGPGTRLLVL.

The chain has TRBV19 and TRBJ1-5; weak D call: TRBD1 (5 bases). From germline, CDR1 is LNHDA and CDR2 SQIVND (reference sequence). This CDR3 has 15 amino acids. The V end lost 4 bases, the J end lost 4 bases, and 14 bases lay between the germline ends. The CDR3, as DNA: TGTGCCAGTAGTACAGGACACCTCGGGAATCAGCCCCAGCATTTT. Amino acids: CASSTGHLGNQPQHF.

The J gene is TRBJ2-3, the V gene TRBV19; tentatively, D is TRBD1 (5 bases). Germline assignment: CDR1 LNHDA and CDR2 SQIVND (reference sequence). Trimming left V 3 bases short and J 0 bases short, with 7 bases between. The CDR3 extends over 14 amino acids. The CDR3 protein is CASSMTASTDTQYF. Here the CDR3 DNA reads TGTGCCAGTAGTATGACAGCAAGCACAGATACGCAGTATTTT.

The rearrangement uses TRBV5-1 and TRBJ2-7, with 10 nucleotides matching TRBD2. With V trimmed by 4 bases and J by 4 bases, 8 bases remained unmatched. The germline CDR1 and CDR2 sequences are SGHRS and YFSETQ. The CDR3 sequence is 15 residues long. In DNA, the CDR3 is TGCGCCAGCAGCATATTAGGACTAGCGGAATACGAGCAGTACTTC. This codes for CASSILGLAEYEQYF.

The genes are TRBV18 and TRBJ1-2; 7 nucleotides agree with TRBD1. The CDR3 length is 13 residues. From germline, CDR1 is KGHSH and CDR2 LQKENI. Germline trimming cut 6 bases from V and 3 bases from J; bases unmatched to any gene: 4. CDR3 sequence (DNA): TGTGCCAGCTCCACAGGGGAAGACTATGGCTACACCTTC. Translating it yields CASSTGEDYGYTF.